The TCR beta chain described here comes from a study of T cell clonotyping in hematopoietic cell transplantation. Sequenced by immunoSEQ multiplex PCR; TCRdb stores in-frame clones only, minus some. This sample has over 25,000 clones, with almost 96% found just once. On this clone itself: What it recognizes is unknown.

Germline CDR1 is SGDLS and CDR2 is YYNGEE. Trimming took off 4 bases at V and 8 bases at J, with 16 bases between the two ends. The CDR3 consists of 15 residues. Findings of the study overall: Higher Inverse Simpson Index values in graft donor and pretransplant recipient predicted broader posttransplant TCR diversity.

Sequencing was performed on peripheral blood mononuclear cells. The TCR comes from a man aged 45-65 years in good health. Some clones in this sample may be carry-over from other donors' samples. This rearrangement joins TRBV9 to TRBJ1-6, with a tentative D call TRBD1 (6 bases). CDR3 loop: CASSPGGASDSPLHF. In DNA form, the CDR3 reads TGTGCCAGCAGCCCCGGGGGGGCTTCGGATTCACCCCTCCACTTT.